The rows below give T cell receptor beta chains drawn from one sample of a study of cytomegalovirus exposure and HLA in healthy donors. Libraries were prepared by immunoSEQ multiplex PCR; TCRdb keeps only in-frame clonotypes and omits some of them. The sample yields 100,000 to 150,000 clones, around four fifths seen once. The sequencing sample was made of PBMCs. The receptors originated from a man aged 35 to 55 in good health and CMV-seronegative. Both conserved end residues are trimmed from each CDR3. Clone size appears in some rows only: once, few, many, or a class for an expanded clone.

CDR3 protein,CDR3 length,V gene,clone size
ASSLGQGPDSSEAF,14,TRBV5-1,few
ASSVESPDTQY,11,TRBV7-2,-
ASSVSLNRQGQETQY,15,TRBV9,few
ASRGQGDEQY,10,TRBV2,-
ASSLALGGTEAF,12,TRBV7-9,once
ASSPSLAGNEQY,12,TRBV18,-
ASTGTGLMNTEAF,13,TRBV6-6,-
ASSLRAGGDTQY,12,TRBV5-1,-
ASNSPTRQGRNTIY,14,TRBV19,-
ASSHTGGEMYGYT,13,TRBV5-1,-
ASSLGRGQY,9,TRBV28,-
ASRGGGGNQPQH,12,TRBV27,-
ASSPGTSGRGGMETQY,16,TRBV4-3,once
ASSLMAGVREKLF,13,TRBV11-2,-
AIRPGTSSEQY,11,TRBV10-3,-
ASPLSATVPYGYT,13,TRBV19,-
ATKPSGAGGYRQPQH,15,TRBV19,-
ASSINLAGGTDTQY,14,TRBV7-9,few
ASSQGQIGNTIY,12,TRBV6-5,-
ASTPGPLNTEAF,12,TRBV19,-
ASSVGSSGSSYEQY,14,TRBV9,-
ATSSSTENYGYT,12,TRBV15,-
ASSPGQGDQPQH,12,TRBV18,-
ASSPDVGRNYGYT,13,TRBV7-2,-
AWSAVGGGVYEQY,13,TRBV30,-
AWSVLREAF,9,TRBV30,-